This T cell receptor beta chain was sequenced in a study of human T cells and chemical hapten exposure. Overall study context: Researchers reported sensitizing an approximately 2 cm by approximately 2 cm upper inner arm skin site with 2% DPC. Across the whole study, which lasted roughly 24 weeks, patients were given diphenylcyclopropenone on the scalp once a week. Study-wide points: While controls formed fewer of them, expanded TCRs formed significantly more large CDR3 similarity clusters.

MiXCR, run by TCRdb on the RACE reads, gives a single entry per CDR3 protein. Of around 360,000 distinct CDR3 sequences in the sample, about 6% are singletons; the top ten hold over 5.5%. About this clonotype: Its antigen is undetermined.

Trimming stripped 5 bases from V and 1 base from J, with 14 bases between. The CDR3 length is 15 residues. Germline V gives CDR1 MNHNY, CDR2 SVGAGI (reference sequence). This sample's time point: patch test 2, 6 weeks after DPC sensitization. Noted treatment: therapeutic diphenylcyclopropenone sensitization with weekly scalp DPC. Total RNA was isolated from whole blood that had not been fractionated. The receptor comes from a woman between 18 and 30 years old with alopecia areata. Some clones in this sample may be carry-over from other donors' samples. Here the sequenced sample was whole blood, taken in connection with sensitization to the hapten diphenylcyclopropenone (DPC). The chain has TRBV6-6 and TRBJ2-5; D gene uncertain. In DNA, the CDR3 is TGTGCCAGCAGTAAATCCCGGAACGCCCAAGAGACCCAGTACTTC. Protein: CASSKSRNAQETQYF.